This TCR beta chain is from a study of immune evolution from preneoplasia to lung adenocarcinoma. General study findings and limits: Later-stage lesions appeared to have more T cells, more diversity, less clonality.

On this clone: Antigen: not known.

J gave up 12 bases and V 4 bases, and 2 bases lay outside the gene matches. The germline CDR1 and CDR2 sequences are MGHRA and YSYEKL. This CDR3 is built from 11 residues. Generated by immunoSEQ multiplex PCR, the TCRdb table keeps only in-frame clones and is missing some. The data show approximately 4,200 clones, about three quarters seen once. V and J are TRBV4-1 and TRBJ2-1; 8 bases match TRBD1. The sequence was obtained from a donor older than 65 with lung adenocarcinoma. The sample comprised FFPE adjacent normal lung tissue. This CDR3 is CASSLGTGQFF. The CDR3 coding sequence is TGCGCCAGCAGCCTGGGGACAGGGCAGTTCTTC.